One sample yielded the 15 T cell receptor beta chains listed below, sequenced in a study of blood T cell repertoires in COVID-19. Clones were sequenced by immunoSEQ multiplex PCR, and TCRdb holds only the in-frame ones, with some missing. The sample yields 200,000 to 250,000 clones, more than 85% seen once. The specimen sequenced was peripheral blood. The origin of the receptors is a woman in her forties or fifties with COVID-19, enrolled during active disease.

CDR3 protein: CASSPPSLGVQETQYF. DNA for the CDR3: TGTGCCAGCAGCCCTCCCTCCTTGGGAGTACAAGAGACCCAGTACTTC. The chain has TRBV3-1 (or the pseudogene TRBV3-2) and TRBJ2-5; D possibly corresponds to TRBD2 (5 bases). The CDR3 length is 16 residues. Germline CDR1 is LGHDT and CDR2 is YNNKEL (reference sequence). Trimming cost V 4 bases and J 2 bases, with 17 bases left between them.

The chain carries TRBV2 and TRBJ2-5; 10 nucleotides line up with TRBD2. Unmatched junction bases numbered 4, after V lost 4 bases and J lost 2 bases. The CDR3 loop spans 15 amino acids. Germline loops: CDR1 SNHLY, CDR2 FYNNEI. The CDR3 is CASSALAGEQETQYF. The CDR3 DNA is TGTGCCAGCAGTGCGCTAGCGGGGGAGCAAGAGACCCAGTACTTC.

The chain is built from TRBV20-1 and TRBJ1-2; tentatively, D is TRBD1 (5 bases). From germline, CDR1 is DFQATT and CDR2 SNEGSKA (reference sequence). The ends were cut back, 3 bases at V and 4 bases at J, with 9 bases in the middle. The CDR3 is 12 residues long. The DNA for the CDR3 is TGCAGTGCTAGTCAGGGTTCCTATGGCTACACCTTC. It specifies CSASQGSYGYTF.

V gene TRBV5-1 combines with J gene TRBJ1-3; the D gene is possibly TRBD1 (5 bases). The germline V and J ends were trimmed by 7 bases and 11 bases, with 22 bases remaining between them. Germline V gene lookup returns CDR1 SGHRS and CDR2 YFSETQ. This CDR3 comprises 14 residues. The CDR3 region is CASGLRQGETPIYF. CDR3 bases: TGCGCCAGCGGACTACGGCAGGGTGAAACCCCCATATATTTT.

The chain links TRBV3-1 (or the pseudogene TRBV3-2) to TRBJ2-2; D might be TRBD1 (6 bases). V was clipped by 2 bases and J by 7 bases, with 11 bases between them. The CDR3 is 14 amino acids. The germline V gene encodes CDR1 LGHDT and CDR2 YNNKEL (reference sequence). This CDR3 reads CASSQMQGSGELFF. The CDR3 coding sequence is TGTGCCAGCAGCCAAATGCAGGGGAGCGGGGAGCTGTTTTTT.

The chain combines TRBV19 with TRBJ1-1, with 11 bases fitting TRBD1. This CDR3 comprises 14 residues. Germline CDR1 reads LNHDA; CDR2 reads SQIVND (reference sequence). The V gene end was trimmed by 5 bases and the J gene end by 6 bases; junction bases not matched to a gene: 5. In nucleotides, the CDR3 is TGTGCCAGTAGTTTCGGACAGGGGGCTTCTGAAGCTTTCTTT. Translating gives CASSFGQGASEAFF.

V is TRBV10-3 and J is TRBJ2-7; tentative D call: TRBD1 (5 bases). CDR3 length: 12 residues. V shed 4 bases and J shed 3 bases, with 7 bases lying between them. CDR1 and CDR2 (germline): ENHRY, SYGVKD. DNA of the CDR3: TGTGCCATCAGTGCACAGGACTACGAGCAGTACTTC. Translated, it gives CAISAQDYEQYF.

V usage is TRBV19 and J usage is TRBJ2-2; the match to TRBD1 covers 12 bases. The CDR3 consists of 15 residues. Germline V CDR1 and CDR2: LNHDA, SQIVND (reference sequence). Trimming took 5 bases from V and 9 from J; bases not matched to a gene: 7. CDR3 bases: TGTGCCAGTAGTCCGGGACAGGGGGCGAGGAGGGAGCTGTTTTTT. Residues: CASSPGQGARRELFF.

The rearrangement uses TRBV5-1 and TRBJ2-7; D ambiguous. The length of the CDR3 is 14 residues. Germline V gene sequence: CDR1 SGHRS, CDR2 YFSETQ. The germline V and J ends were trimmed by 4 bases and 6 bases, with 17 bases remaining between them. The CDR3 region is CASSPTRVWVEQYF. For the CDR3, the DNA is TGCGCCAGCAGCCCGACACGAGTCTGGGTCGAGCAGTACTTC.

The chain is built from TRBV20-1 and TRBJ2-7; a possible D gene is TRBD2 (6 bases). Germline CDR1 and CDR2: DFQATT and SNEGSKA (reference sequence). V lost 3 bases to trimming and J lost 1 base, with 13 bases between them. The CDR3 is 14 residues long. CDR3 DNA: TGCAGTGCTAGTCGGCGGAGGGTTTCCTACGAGCAGTACTTC. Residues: CSASRRRVSYEQYF.

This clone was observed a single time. As DNA, the CDR3 is TGTGCCACCAGCAGAGATAAGGCAGGCCCTGACACTGGAAACACCATATATTTT. Its protein is CATSRDKAGPDTGNTIYF. This chain links TRBV15 with TRBJ1-3; D unresolved. The CDR3 is 18 amino acids. With 0 bases removed from V and 2 bases from J, the gap between germline ends came to 17 bases. Germline CDR1 reads LNHNV; CDR2 reads YYDKDF (reference sequence).

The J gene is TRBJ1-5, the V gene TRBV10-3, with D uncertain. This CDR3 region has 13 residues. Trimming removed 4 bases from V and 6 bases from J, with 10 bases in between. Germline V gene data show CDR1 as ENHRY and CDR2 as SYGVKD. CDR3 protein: CAISAHGGQPQHF. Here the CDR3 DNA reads TGTGCCATCAGTGCGCACGGCGGTCAGCCCCAGCATTTT.

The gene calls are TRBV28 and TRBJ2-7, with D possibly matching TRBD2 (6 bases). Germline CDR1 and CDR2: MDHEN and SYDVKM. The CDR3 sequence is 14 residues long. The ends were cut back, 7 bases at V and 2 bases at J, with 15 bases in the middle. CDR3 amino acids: CASTPAGRTYEQYF. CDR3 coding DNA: TGTGCCAGCACCCCAGCGGGCCGAACCTACGAGCAGTACTTC.

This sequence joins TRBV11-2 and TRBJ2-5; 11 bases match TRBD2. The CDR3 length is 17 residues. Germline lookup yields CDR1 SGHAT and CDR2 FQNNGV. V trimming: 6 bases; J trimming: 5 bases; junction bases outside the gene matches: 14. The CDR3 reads CASSFDPRLAGRETQYF. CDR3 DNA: TGTGCCAGCAGTTTTGATCCACGACTAGCGGGGAGGGAGACCCAGTACTTC.

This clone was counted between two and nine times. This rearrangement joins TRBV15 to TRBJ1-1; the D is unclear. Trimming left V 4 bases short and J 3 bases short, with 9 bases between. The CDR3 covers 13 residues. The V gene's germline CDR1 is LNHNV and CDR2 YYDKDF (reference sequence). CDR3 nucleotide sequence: TGTGCCACCAGCACCTATGGAGACACTGAAGCTTTCTTT. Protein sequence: CATSTYGDTEAFF.